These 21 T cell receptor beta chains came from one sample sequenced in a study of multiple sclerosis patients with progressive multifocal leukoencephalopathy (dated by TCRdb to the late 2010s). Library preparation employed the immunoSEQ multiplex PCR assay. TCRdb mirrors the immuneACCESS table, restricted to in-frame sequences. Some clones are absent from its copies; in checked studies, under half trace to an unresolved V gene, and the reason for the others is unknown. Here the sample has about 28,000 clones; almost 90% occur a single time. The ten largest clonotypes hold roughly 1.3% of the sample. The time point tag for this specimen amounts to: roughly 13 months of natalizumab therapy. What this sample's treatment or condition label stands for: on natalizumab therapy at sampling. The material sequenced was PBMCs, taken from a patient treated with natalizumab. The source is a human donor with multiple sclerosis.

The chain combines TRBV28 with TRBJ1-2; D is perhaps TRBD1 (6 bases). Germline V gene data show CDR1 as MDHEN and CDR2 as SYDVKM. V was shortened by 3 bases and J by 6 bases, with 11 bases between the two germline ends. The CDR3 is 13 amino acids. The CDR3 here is CASSFRGKDGYTF. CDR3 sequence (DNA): TGTGCCAGCAGTTTCAGGGGAAAGGATGGCTACACCTTC.

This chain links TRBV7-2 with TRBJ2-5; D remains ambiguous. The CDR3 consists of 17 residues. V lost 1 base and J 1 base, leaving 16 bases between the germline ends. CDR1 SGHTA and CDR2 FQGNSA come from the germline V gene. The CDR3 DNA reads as TGTGCCAGCAGCTTAGTGTCAGCCCACGGAGCCCAAGAGACCCAGTACTTC. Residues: CASSLVSAHGAQETQYF. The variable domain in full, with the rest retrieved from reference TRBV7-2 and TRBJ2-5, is GAGVSQSPSNKVTEKGKDVELRCDPISGHTALYWYRQSLGQGLEFLIYFQGNSAPDKSGLPSDRFSAERTGGSVSTLTIQRTQQEDSAVYLCASSLVSAHGAQETQYFGPGTRLLVL.

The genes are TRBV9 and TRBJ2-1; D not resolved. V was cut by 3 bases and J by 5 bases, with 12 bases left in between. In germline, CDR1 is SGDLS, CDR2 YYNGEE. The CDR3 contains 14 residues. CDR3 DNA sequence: TGTGCCAGCAGCGGAACCTCAGGCGACAATGAGCAGTTCTTC. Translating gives CASSGTSGDNEQFF. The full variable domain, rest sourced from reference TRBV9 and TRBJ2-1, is DSGVTQTPKHLITATGQRVTLRCSPRSGDLSVYWYQQSLDQGLQFLIQYYNGEERAKGNILERFSAQQFPDLHSELNLSSLELGDSALYFCASSGTSGDNEQFFGPGTRLTVL.

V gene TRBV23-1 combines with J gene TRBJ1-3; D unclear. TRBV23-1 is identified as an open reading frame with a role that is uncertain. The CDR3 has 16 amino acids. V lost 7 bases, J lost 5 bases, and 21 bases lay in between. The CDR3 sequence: CASNFRGTANRNTIYF. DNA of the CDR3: TGCGCCAGCAACTTCCGGGGAACAGCAAACCGAAACACCATATATTTT.

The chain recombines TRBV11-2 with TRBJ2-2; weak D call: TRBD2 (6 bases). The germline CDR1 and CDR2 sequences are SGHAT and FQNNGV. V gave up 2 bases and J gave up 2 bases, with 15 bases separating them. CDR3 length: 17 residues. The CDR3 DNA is TGTGCCAGCAGCTTATATCAAGGCGGGGTAAACACCGGGGAGCTGTTTTTT. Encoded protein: CASSLYQGGVNTGELFF.

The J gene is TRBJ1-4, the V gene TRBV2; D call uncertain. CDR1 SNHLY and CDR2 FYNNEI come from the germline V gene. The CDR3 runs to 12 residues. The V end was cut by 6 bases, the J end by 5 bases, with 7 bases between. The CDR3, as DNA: TGTGCCAGCAGGAGGGAGAATGAAAAACTGTTTTTT. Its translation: CASRRENEKLFF.

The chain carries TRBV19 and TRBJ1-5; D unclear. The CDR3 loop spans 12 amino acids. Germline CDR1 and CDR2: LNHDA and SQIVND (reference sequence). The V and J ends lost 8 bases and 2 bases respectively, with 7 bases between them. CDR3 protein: CASVSGNQPQHF. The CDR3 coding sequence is TGTGCCAGTGTAAGTGGCAATCAGCCCCAGCATTTT.

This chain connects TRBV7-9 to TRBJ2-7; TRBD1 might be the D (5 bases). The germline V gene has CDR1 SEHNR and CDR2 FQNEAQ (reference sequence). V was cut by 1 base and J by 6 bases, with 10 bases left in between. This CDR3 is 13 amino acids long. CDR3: CASSLGTRAEQYF. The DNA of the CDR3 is TGTGCCAGCAGCTTAGGGACCAGGGCCGAGCAGTACTTC.

CDR3 amino acids: CASTRGGNQPQHF. As DNA, the CDR3 is TGCGCCAGTACCCGGGGTGGCAATCAGCCCCAGCATTTT. The V gene is TRBV10-2, the J gene TRBJ1-5; D remains ambiguous. The CDR3 totals 13 residues. Deletions cut 9 bases from V and 2 bases from J, with 11 bases between. CDR1 is WSHSY, CDR2 SAAADI, per germline.

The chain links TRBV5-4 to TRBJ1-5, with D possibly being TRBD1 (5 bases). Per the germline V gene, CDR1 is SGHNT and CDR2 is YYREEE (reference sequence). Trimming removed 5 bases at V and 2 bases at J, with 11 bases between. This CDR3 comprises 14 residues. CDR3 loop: CASSSGTGNQPQHF. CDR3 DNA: TGTGCCAGCAGTTCCGGGACGGGCAATCAGCCCCAGCATTTT.

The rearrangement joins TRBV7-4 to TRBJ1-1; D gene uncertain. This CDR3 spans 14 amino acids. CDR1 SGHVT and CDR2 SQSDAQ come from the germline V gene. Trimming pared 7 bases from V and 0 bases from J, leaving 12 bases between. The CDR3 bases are TGTGCCAGCATCCCACAAGGTATGAACACTGAAGCTTTCTTT. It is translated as CASIPQGMNTEAFF.

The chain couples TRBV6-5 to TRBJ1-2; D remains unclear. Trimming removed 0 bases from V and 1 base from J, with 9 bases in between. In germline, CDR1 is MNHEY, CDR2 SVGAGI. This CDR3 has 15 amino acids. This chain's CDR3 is CASSYSIQYNYGYTF. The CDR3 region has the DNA TGTGCCAGCAGTTACTCGATACAGTATAACTATGGCTACACCTTC.

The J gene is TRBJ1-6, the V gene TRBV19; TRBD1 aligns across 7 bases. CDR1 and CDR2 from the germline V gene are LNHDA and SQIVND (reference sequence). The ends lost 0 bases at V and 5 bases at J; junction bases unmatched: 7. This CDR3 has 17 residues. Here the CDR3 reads CASSIDYWQGDNSPLHF. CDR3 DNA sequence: TGTGCCAGTAGTATAGATTATTGGCAGGGGGATAATTCACCCCTCCACTTT.

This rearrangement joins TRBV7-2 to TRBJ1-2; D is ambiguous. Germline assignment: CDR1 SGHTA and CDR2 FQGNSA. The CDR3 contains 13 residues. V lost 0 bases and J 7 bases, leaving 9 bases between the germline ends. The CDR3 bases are TGTGCCAGCAGCTTAGCGGGTGGGTCTGGCTACACCTTC. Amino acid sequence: CASSLAGGSGYTF. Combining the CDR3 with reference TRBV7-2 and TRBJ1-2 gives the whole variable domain GAGVSQSPSNKVTEKGKDVELRCDPISGHTALYWYRQSLGQGLEFLIYFQGNSAPDKSGLPSDRFSAERTGGSVSTLTIQRTQQEDSAVYLCASSLAGGSGYTFGSGTRLTVV.

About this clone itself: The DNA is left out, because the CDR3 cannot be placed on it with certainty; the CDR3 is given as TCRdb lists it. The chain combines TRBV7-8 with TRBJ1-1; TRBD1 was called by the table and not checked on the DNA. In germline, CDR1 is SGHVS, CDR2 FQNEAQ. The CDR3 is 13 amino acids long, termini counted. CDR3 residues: CASSFGQGSGSFF.

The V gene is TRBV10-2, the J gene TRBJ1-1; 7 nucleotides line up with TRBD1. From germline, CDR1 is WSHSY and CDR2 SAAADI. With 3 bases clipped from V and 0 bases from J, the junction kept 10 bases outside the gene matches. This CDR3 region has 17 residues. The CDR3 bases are TGCGCCAGCAGTGAAAGGGGGCAAGCCTTCATGAACACTGAAGCTTTCTTT. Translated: CASSERGQAFMNTEAFF.

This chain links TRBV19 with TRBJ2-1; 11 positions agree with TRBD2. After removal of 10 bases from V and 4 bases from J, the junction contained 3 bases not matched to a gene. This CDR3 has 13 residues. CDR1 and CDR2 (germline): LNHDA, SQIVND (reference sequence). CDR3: CATGTSGYNEQFF. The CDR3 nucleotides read TGTGCCACTGGGACTAGCGGATACAATGAGCAGTTCTTC. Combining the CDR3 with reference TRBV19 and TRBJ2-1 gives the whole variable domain DGGITQSPKYLFRKEGQNVTLSCEQNLNHDAMYWYRQDPGQGLRLIYYSQIVNDFQKGDIAEGYSVSREKKESFPLTVTSAQKNPTAFYLCATGTSGYNEQFFGPGTRLTVL.

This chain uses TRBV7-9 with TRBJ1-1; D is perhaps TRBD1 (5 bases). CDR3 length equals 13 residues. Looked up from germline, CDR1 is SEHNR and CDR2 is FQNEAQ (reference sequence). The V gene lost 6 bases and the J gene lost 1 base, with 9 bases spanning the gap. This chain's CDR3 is CASSYDRNTEAFF. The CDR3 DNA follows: TGTGCCAGCAGTTATGACAGGAACACTGAAGCTTTCTTT.

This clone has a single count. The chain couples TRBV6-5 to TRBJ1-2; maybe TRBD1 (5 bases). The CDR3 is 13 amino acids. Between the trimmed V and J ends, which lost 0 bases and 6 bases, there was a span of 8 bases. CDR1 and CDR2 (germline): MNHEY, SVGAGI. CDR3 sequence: CASSYSAGHGYTF. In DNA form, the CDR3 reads TGTGCCAGCAGTTACTCAGCAGGGCATGGCTACACCTTC.

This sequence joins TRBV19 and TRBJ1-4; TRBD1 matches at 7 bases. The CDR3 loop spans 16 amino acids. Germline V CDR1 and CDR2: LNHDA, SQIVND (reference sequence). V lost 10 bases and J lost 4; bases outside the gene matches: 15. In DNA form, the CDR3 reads TGTGCCACTCAGGACAGGACCTCGGGTATTAATGAAAAACTGTTTTTT. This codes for CATQDRTSGINEKLFF.

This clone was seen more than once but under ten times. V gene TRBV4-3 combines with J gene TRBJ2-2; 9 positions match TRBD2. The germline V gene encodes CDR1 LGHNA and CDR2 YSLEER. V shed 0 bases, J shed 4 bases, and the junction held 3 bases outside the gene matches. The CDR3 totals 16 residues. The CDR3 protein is CASSQERGGGTGELFF. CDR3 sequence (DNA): TGCGCCAGCAGCCAAGAGCGGGGGGGCGGCACCGGGGAGCTGTTTTTT.